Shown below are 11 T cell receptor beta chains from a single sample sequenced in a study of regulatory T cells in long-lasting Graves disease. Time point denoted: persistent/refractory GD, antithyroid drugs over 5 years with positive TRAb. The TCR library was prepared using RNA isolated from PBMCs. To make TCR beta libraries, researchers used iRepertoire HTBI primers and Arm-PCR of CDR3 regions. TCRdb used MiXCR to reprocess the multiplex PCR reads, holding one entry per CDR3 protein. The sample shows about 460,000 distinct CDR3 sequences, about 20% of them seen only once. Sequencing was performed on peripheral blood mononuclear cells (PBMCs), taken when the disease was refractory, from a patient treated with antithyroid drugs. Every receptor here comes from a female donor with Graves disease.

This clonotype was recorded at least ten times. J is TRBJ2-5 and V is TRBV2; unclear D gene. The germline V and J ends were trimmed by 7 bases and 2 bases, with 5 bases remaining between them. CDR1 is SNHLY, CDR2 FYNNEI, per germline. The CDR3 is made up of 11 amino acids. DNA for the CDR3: TGTGCCAGCAAGGAGCAAGAGACCCAGTACTTC. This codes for CASKEQETQYF.

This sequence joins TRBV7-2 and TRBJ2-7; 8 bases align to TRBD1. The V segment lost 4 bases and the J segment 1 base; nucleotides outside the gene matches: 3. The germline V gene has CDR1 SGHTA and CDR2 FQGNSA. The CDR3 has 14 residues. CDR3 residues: CASSYGQGSYEQYF. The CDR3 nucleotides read TGTGCCAGCAGCTATGGACAGGGTTCCTACGAGCAGTACTTC.

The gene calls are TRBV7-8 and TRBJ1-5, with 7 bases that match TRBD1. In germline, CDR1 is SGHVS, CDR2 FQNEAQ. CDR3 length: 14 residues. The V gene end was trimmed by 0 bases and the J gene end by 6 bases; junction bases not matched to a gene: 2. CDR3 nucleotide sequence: TGTGCCAGCAGCTTAGCGGGACAGTCTCAGCCCCAGCATTTT. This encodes CASSLAGQSQPQHF.

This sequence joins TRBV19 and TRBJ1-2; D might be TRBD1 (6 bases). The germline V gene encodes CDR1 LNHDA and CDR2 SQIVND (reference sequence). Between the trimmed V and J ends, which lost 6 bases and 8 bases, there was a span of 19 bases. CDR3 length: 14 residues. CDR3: CASRTTGLRSGYTF. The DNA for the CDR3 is TGTGCCAGTAGAACAACAGGGCTACGTTCCGGCTACACCTTC.

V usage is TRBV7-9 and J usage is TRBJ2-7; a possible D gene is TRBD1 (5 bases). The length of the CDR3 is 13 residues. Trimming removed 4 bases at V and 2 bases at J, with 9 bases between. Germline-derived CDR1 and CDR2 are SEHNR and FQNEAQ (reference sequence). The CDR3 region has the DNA TGTGCCAGCAGCTCAGGGAACGCCTACGAGCAGTACTTC. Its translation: CASSSGNAYEQYF.

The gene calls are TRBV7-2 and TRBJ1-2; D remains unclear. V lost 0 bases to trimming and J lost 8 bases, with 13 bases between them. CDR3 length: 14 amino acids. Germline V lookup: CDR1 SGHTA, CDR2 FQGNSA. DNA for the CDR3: TGTGCCAGCAGCTTAGCTCGGAGGGCAGGCGGCTACACCTTC. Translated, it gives CASSLARRAGGYTF.

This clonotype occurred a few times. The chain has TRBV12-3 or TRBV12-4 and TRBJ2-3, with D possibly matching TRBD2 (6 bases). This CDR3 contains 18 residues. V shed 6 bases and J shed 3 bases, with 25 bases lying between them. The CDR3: CASREGSGPNHRTDTQYF. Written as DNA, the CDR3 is TGTGCCAGCAGGGAAGGCAGCGGGCCCAATCACCGAACAGATACGCAGTATTTT.

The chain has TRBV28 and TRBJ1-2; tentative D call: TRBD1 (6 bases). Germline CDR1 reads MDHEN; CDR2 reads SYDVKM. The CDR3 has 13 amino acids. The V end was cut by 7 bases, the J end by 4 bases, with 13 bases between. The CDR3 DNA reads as TGTGCCAGCAACGGGGGGGCGAGCTATGGCTACACCTTC. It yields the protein CASNGGASYGYTF.

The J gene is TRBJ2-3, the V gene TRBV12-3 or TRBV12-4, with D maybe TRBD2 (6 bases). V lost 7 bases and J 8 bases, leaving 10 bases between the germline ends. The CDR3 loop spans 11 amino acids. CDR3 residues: CASTTGATQYF. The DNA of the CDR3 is TGTGCCAGCACCACGGGAGCTACGCAGTATTTT.

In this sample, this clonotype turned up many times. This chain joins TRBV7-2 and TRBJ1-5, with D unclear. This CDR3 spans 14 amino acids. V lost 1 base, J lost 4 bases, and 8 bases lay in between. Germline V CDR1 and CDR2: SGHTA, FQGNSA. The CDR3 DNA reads TGTGCCAGCAGCTTAGATGGCAGAAATCAGCCCCAGCATTTT. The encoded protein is CASSLDGRNQPQHF.

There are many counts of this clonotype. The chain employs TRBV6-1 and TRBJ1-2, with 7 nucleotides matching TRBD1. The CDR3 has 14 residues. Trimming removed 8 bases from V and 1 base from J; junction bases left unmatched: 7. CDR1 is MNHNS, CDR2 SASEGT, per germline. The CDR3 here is CASSSRDSNYGYTF. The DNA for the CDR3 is TGTGCCAGCTCCTCCCGGGACAGTAACTATGGCTACACCTTC.